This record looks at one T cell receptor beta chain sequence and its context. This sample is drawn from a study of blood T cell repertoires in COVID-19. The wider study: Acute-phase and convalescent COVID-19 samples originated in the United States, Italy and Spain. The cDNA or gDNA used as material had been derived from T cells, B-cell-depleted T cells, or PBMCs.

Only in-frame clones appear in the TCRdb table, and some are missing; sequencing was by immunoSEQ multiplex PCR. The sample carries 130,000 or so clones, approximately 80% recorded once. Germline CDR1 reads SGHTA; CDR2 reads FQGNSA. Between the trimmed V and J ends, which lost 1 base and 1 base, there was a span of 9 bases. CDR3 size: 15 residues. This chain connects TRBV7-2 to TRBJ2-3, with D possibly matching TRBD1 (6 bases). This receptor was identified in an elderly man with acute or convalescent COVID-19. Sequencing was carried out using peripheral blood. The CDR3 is CASSLDPGGTDTQYF. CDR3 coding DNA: TGTGCCAGCAGCTTAGATCCAGGGGGCACAGATACGCAGTATTTT.